This TCR beta chain was recovered during a study of monozygotic twins with inflammatory bowel disease. Findings of the study overall: Twins with IBD had fewer clonotypes in common with others than healthy twins, particularly during disease activity.

From the 5' RACE reads, TCRdb lists one entry per CDR3 protein and no DNA. The sample includes about 160,000 distinct CDR3 sequences. The CDR3 extends over 11 amino acids. Per the germline V gene, CDR1 is GTSNPN and CDR2 is SVGIG (reference sequence). Comment on this clonotype: Its matching antigen is unknown.

Sequenced material: blood. This TCR was recovered from a human donor with ulcerative colitis or Crohn's disease, or a healthy co-twin of an affected twin (not recorded which). The chain uses TRBV30 and TRBJ1-1. CDR3 in amino acids: CAWTKGTEAFF.